The 30 T cell receptor beta chains below all came from one sample that was sequenced in a study of cytomegalovirus exposure and HLA in healthy donors. Method: immunoSEQ multiplex PCR; TCRdb's copy keeps in-frame clones and lacks some. The sample holds 65,000 to 75,000 clones, 90% to 95% seen once. Sample: PBMCs. The receptors stem from a woman aged 18-29 years in good health and CMV-seropositive.

The rearrangement uses TRBV28 and TRBJ2-7, with 12 positions matching TRBD1. Per germline, CDR1 MDHEN and CDR2 SYDVKM. V lost 6 bases to trimming and J lost 5 bases; unmatched junction nucleotides: 8. This CDR3 contains 15 residues. CDR3 DNA sequence: TGTGCCAGCAGGGTGAGGGGACAGGGGGCCCACGAGCAGTACTTC. Its translation is CASRVRGQGAHEQYF.

This chain joins TRBV4-1 and TRBJ2-3; 9 nucleotides agree with TRBD2. Per germline, CDR1 MGHRA and CDR2 YSYEKL. J was trimmed by 4 bases and V by 1 base; bases with no gene match: 12. The CDR3 spans 18 residues. CDR3 amino acids: CASSQASVGSGGSDTQYF. As DNA, the CDR3 is TGCGCCAGCAGCCAAGCTAGCGTCGGTAGCGGGGGATCAGATACGCAGTATTTT.

The chain combines TRBV28 with TRBJ1-6; 9 bases are a match to TRBD1. Germline V gene lookup returns CDR1 MDHEN and CDR2 SYDVKM. The junction had 5 bases not matched to a gene; V was cut back by 4 bases and J by 7 bases. The CDR3 has 15 amino acids. For the CDR3, the DNA is TGTGCCAGCAGTTCCCTGACAGGGGGAAATTCACCCCTCCACTTT. Protein: CASSSLTGGNSPLHF.

This chain links TRBV15 with TRBJ2-7, with TRBD1 identical over 7 bases. With 5 bases clipped from V and 7 bases from J, the junction kept 17 bases outside the gene matches. The CDR3 spans 16 residues. Germline V gene sequence: CDR1 LNHNV, CDR2 YYDKDF (reference sequence). The DNA for the CDR3 is TGTGCCACCAGCGGTCCGGGACAGTACGGGGATGGTGAGCAGTACTTC. This sequence encodes CATSGPGQYGDGEQYF.

The chain uses TRBV28 and TRBJ1-2; D ambiguous. Germline V gene sequence: CDR1 MDHEN, CDR2 SYDVKM. The CDR3 length is 13 residues. Trimming cost V 6 bases and J 2 bases, with 10 bases left between them. The CDR3 region has the DNA TGTGCCAGCAGGTTAGACAACAACTATGGCTACACCTTC. Protein: CASRLDNNYGYTF.

This rearrangement joins TRBV7-9 to TRBJ2-3; D not resolved. Germline loops: CDR1 SEHNR, CDR2 FQNEAQ (reference sequence). Trimming cost V 5 bases and J 0 bases, with 12 bases left between them. The CDR3 sequence is 15 residues long. CDR3 protein: CASSQRGQSTDTQYF. The CDR3 DNA is TGTGCCAGCAGCCAGCGTGGCCAGAGCACAGATACGCAGTATTTT.

Written as DNA, the CDR3 is TGTGCCAGCAGTGAGGCAGCGGGAGGGATAAGGGAGCAGTACTTC. Translation gives CASSEAAGGIREQYF. The rearrangement links TRBV2 to TRBJ2-7, with 10 bases that match TRBD2. Trimming at V came to 3 bases and at J to 7 bases, leaving 9 bases not matched to a gene. Per germline, CDR1 SNHLY and CDR2 FYNNEI. The CDR3 runs to 15 residues.

In regard to this clone: Other nucleotide sequences in the sample specify the same CDR3. The chain employs TRBV30 and TRBJ2-7, with 9 bases aligning to TRBD2. J was trimmed by 0 bases and V by 1 base; bases with no gene match: 13. The CDR3 spans 18 residues. The V gene's germline CDR1 is GTSNPN and CDR2 SVGIG (reference sequence). CDR3 amino acids: CAWSGFGGGRGSSYEQYF. Written as DNA, the CDR3 is TGTGCCTGGAGTGGCTTTGGGGGCGGGAGGGGGTCCTCCTACGAGCAGTACTTC.

The chain joins TRBV27 to TRBJ1-5; 8 bases are shared with TRBD1. V lost 4 bases to trimming and J lost 2 bases; unmatched junction nucleotides: 10. Germline V gene data show CDR1 as MNHEY and CDR2 as SMNVEV (reference sequence). This CDR3 region has 17 residues. CDR3 sequence: CASSSLLGQVGNQPQHF. The CDR3 region has the DNA TGTGCCAGCAGTTCCTTACTGGGACAGGTTGGCAATCAGCCCCAGCATTTT.

The genes are TRBV2 and TRBJ2-5, with TRBD1 as a possible D gene (5 bases). The V and J ends lost 7 bases and 3 bases respectively, with 21 bases between them. The CDR3 is 16 amino acids. CDR1 is SNHLY and CDR2 is FYNNEI in the germline V gene. CDR3 nucleotide sequence: TGTGCCAGCATCCTTGACAGCCAGTTTCGAGAAGAGACCCAGTACTTC. This gives the protein CASILDSQFREETQYF.

The chain is built from TRBV6-4 and TRBJ1-2; a weak D match, TRBD1 (6 bases). With 3 bases removed from V and 8 bases from J, the gap between germline ends came to 19 bases. Germline-derived CDR1 and CDR2 are MRHNA and SNTAGT. CDR3 length: 15 amino acids. CDR3: CASSEGYGTPGGYTF. CDR3 nucleotide sequence: TGTGCCAGCAGTGAGGGATACGGGACACCAGGAGGCTACACCTTC.

V is TRBV19 and J is TRBJ1-2, with D possibly being TRBD1 (6 bases). This CDR3 has 19 residues. Trimming took off 1 base at V and 2 bases at J, with 23 bases between the two ends. CDR1 is LNHDA and CDR2 is SQIVND in the germline V gene (reference sequence). For the CDR3, the DNA is TGTGCCAGTAGTATAGTCCCCGGAGGGGGAAGCGGGGAAAACTATGGCTACACCTTC. As protein: CASSIVPGGGSGENYGYTF.

V gene TRBV15 combines with J gene TRBJ2-3, with 7 nucleotides matching TRBD2. The CDR3 has 14 amino acids. V lost 0 bases and J lost 4; bases outside the gene matches: 1. CDR1 LNHNV and CDR2 YYDKDF come from the germline V gene (reference sequence). DNA for the CDR3: TGTGCCACCAGCAGAGAGGGAGGGCCAGATACGCAGTATTTT. Protein sequence: CATSREGGPDTQYF.

This clone was detected a few times. V usage is TRBV6-5 and J usage is TRBJ1-5; D not resolved. This CDR3 spans 14 amino acids. The V end lost 4 bases, the J end lost 5 bases, and 12 bases lay between the germline ends. Germline V gene sequence: CDR1 MNHEY, CDR2 SVGAGI. This chain's CDR3 is CASSSRRDDQPQHF. As DNA, the CDR3 is TGTGCCAGCAGTTCCAGGAGGGATGATCAGCCCCAGCATTTT.

The chain combines TRBV21-1 with TRBJ2-7; the table calls TRBD2, which could not be checked here. TRBV21-1 is flagged as a pseudogene. The CDR3 has 17 residues. CDR3 sequence: CASSIQVASGGTYEQYF. CDR3 sequence (DNA): TGTGCCAGCAGCATCCAGGTAGCGAGCGGGGGAACCTACGAGCAGTACTTC.

V gene TRBV11-2 combines with J gene TRBJ1-3; D may be TRBD1 (5 bases). The CDR3 extends over 15 amino acids. CDR1 is SGHAT and CDR2 is FQNNGV in the germline V gene. Trimming stripped 5 bases from V and 4 bases from J, with 15 bases between. CDR3 bases: TGTGCCAGCAGCCGACGCGGGACCGAGGGAAACACCATATATTTT. It specifies CASSRRGTEGNTIYF. The full variable domain, completed using reference TRBV11-2 and TRBJ1-3, is EAGVAQSPRYKIIEKRQSVAFWCNPISGHATLYWYQQILGQGPKLLIQFQNNGVVDDSQLPKDRFSAERLKGVDSTLKIQPAKLEDSAVYLCASSRRGTEGNTIYFGEGSWLTVV.

The V call is TRBV5-1, the J call TRBJ2-2; 9 positions match TRBD2. Germline lookup yields CDR1 SGHRS and CDR2 YFSETQ. The CDR3 consists of 16 residues. J lost 3 bases, V lost 0 bases, and 3 bases had no gene match. The DNA of the CDR3 is TGCGCCAGCAGCTTGGATCTAGCGGGGCACACCGGGGAGCTGTTTTTT. Protein: CASSLDLAGHTGELFF.

A few counts support this clone. This chain uses TRBV7-3 with TRBJ1-1, with 7 nucleotides matching TRBD1. CDR3 length: 15 residues. The V gene end was trimmed by 5 bases and the J gene end by 0 bases; junction bases not matched to a gene: 6. Germline values: CDR1 SGHTA, CDR2 FQGTGA. CDR3 DNA sequence: TGTGCCAGCAGCCCGCCGACAGGGATGAACACTGAAGCTTTCTTT. Translation: CASSPPTGMNTEAFF.

The chain recombines TRBV5-1 with TRBJ2-6; a possible D gene is TRBD1 (5 bases). V lost 1 base and J lost 0, with 8 bases in between. The CDR3 spans 16 residues. Germline V gene lookup returns CDR1 SGHRS and CDR2 YFSETQ. The CDR3 reads CASSLLRGSGANVLTF. In DNA form, the CDR3 reads TGCGCCAGCAGCTTGCTAAGGGGCTCTGGGGCCAACGTCCTGACTTTC.

The chain combines TRBV7-2 with TRBJ2-5; weak D call: TRBD2 (6 bases). V was pared by 4 bases and J by 5 bases, with 17 bases between. Per germline, CDR1 SGHTA and CDR2 FQGNSA. The CDR3 totals 15 residues. The CDR3 nucleotides read TGTGCCAGCAGCTCAGTAGCGGTCCCCGGGGAGACCCAGTACTTC. This sequence encodes CASSSVAVPGETQYF.

This chain links TRBV28 with TRBJ1-2; D is unclear. CDR1 is MDHEN, CDR2 SYDVKM, per germline. Trimming pared 4 bases from V and 0 bases from J, leaving 9 bases between. The CDR3 totals 14 residues. The CDR3 spells CASSYSRSNYGYTF. The CDR3 DNA sequence: TGTGCCAGCAGTTACTCCCGCTCTAACTATGGCTACACCTTC.

The gene calls are TRBV7-2 and TRBJ2-1; 14 bases fit TRBD2. Trimming at V came to 8 bases and at J to 6 bases, leaving 3 bases not matched to a gene. Germline assignment: CDR1 SGHTA and CDR2 FQGNSA. The CDR3 covers 14 residues. CDR3 protein: CASRLAGGLNEQFF. The CDR3 DNA reads TGTGCCAGCCGACTAGCGGGGGGGCTCAATGAGCAGTTCTTC.

The chain uses TRBV4-1 and TRBJ2-2; D gene ambiguous. V lost 1 base, J lost 0 bases, and 3 bases lay in between. This CDR3 is built from 14 residues. CDR1 is MGHRA and CDR2 is YSYEKL in the germline V gene. The CDR3 nucleotides are TGCGCCAGCAGCCAAGTCTCGAACACCGGGGAGCTGTTTTTT. Protein product: CASSQVSNTGELFF.

CDR3 coding DNA: TGTGCCAGTAGTGTAGGGTTTCGGGAGACCCAGTACTTC. Amino acids: CASSVGFRETQYF. The V call is TRBV19, the J call TRBJ2-5; no reliable D call. CDR1 and CDR2 (germline): LNHDA, SQIVND (reference sequence). The CDR3 covers 13 residues. Trimming cost V 5 bases and J 5 bases, with 12 bases left between them.

The rearrangement uses TRBV7-8 and TRBJ1-5; D is ambiguous. CDR3 length equals 13 residues. Germline V gene data show CDR1 as SGHVS and CDR2 as FQNEAQ. V was clipped by 5 bases and J by 5 bases, with 10 bases between them. CDR3 nucleotide sequence: TGTGCCAGCAGCAAACAGAGGGATCAGCCCCAGCATTTT. Its translation: CASSKQRDQPQHF.

This clone was observed a single time. The chain employs TRBV19 and TRBJ2-5; 9 nucleotides align to TRBD1. With V trimmed by 5 bases and J by 2 bases, 6 bases remained unmatched. The CDR3 is made up of 15 amino acids. Germline values: CDR1 LNHDA, CDR2 SQIVND (reference sequence). The CDR3 DNA reads TGTGCCAGTAGTCCGACAGGGGGGAAACAAGAGACCCAGTACTTC. This gives the protein CASSPTGGKQETQYF.

The CDR3 sequence is CASSYKGTNYGYTF. CDR3 DNA: TGTGCCAGCAGTTATAAGGGGACTAACTATGGCTACACCTTC. The chain has TRBV6-5 and TRBJ1-2, with a weak D call TRBD1 (5 bases). The CDR3 has 14 residues. CDR1 is MNHEY and CDR2 is SVGAGI in the germline V gene. The V end lost 3 bases, the J end lost 0 bases, and 8 bases lay between the germline ends.

This clone was seen more than once but under ten times. V usage is TRBV10-3 and J usage is TRBJ1-5, with TRBD1 as a possible D gene (5 bases). The germline V gene has CDR1 ENHRY and CDR2 SYGVKD. Trimming shortened V by 2 bases and J by 4 bases, and 9 bases separated the two germline ends. The CDR3 contains 14 residues. The CDR3 spells CAISERDRNQPQHF. In nucleotides, the CDR3 is TGTGCCATCAGTGAGCGCGACAGAAATCAGCCCCAGCATTTT.

The chain carries TRBV19 and TRBJ2-2, with 15 bases matching TRBD2. The CDR3 extends over 17 amino acids. J lost 9 bases, V lost 9 bases, and 14 bases had no gene match. In germline, CDR1 is LNHDA, CDR2 SQIVND (reference sequence). CDR3 nucleotides: TGTGCCAGCTGCCCCTCGGGACTAGCGGGAGGCTCTTGGGAGCTGTTTTTT. Its translation: CASCPSGLAGGSWELFF.

This chain links TRBV5-5 with TRBJ2-3, with unresolved D. The V end was cut by 4 bases, the J end by 6 bases, with 9 bases between. The CDR3 totals 12 residues. Germline values: CDR1 SGHKS, CDR2 YYEKEE (reference sequence). CDR3 bases: TGTGCCAGCAGCCGGGTTATCGATACGCAGTATTTT. As protein: CASSRVIDTQYF. The full variable domain, rest sourced from reference TRBV5-5 and TRBJ2-3, is DAGVTQSPTHLIKTRGQQVTLRCSPISGHKSVSWYQQVLGQGPQFIFQYYEKEERGRGNFPDRFSARQFPNYSSELNVNALLLGDSALYLCASSRVIDTQYFGPGTRLTVL.